One T cell receptor (beta chain) is described in this entry. The sample comes from a study of CD8 T cells in ankylosing spondylitis. Germline values: CDR1 SGDLS, CDR2 YYNGEE. V gave up 0 bases and J gave up 2 bases, with 5 bases separating them. CDR3 length equals 13 residues. TCRdb re-derived calls from the 5' RACE reads in MiXCR, one entry per CDR3 protein. The sample includes several thousand distinct CDR3 sequences, around 8.7% of them seen just once. The rearrangement uses TRBV9 and TRBJ2-5, with D unresolved. This sequence was found in a male donor with ankylosing spondylitis or in good health (not recorded which). Sequenced input: blood, either unsorted or a sorted T cell fraction (not recorded which). Here the CDR3 reads CASSVGGQETQYF. DNA for the CDR3: TGTGCCAGCAGCGTAGGGGGACAAGAGACCCAGTACTTC.